This passage covers 14 T cell receptor beta chains from one sample sequenced in a study of T cells after yellow fever vaccination (dated 2019 in TCRdb). Preparation of the library involved 5' RACE. The listed sequencing device is Illumina HiSeq 2500. TCRdb reanalyzed the raw reads on its own, using fastp at Q25 for trimming and MiXCR for clone calling, and kept in-frame beta chains. Each record represents a unique CDR3 protein, reported with the most common genes and DNA among its rows. The sample table holds about 180,000 distinct CDR3 sequences, of which approximately 6.2% were seen once. The ten largest make up less than 3.5% of the sample. The sample's treatment or condition label is to be understood as: live attenuated yellow fever vaccine strain. Specimen: CD4+ T cells sorted from PBMCs, collected on the day of the first yellow fever vaccination. The source of these receptors is a young man who received the YFV17D yellow fever vaccine.

V and J are TRBV3-1 and TRBJ2-1; 14 bases map to TRBD2. The length of the CDR3 is 18 residues. From germline, CDR1 is LGHDT and CDR2 YNNKEL (reference sequence). The trim removed 3 bases at V and 3 bases at J, leaving 7 bases unmatched. The CDR3 loop reads CASSHPRTSGGSYNEQFF. The CDR3 nucleotides read TGTGCCAGCAGCCATCCCCGGACTAGCGGGGGGAGCTACAATGAGCAGTTCTTC.

This clonotype was seen only a few times. The V and J genes are TRBV18 and TRBJ2-7; TRBD2 agrees at 7 bases. Germline V CDR1 and CDR2: KGHSH, LQKENI. The J segment lost 3 bases and the V segment lost 4 bases, leaving 3 bases of the junction unmatched. This CDR3 contains 13 residues. CDR3: CASSLGTNYEQYF. CDR3 nucleotides: TGTGCCAGCTCACTCGGGACTAACTACGAGCAGTACTTC.

The rearrangement links TRBV23-1 to TRBJ2-7; no reliable D call. TRBV23-1 is treated as an ORF (open reading frame) with a function not yet certain. V lost 4 bases and J 2 bases, leaving 18 bases between the germline ends. There are 16 residues in the CDR3. The CDR3 is CASSLVPGPFPYEQYF. CDR3 bases: TGCGCCAGCAGTCTGGTCCCGGGCCCCTTTCCCTACGAGCAGTACTTC.

This clonotype was seen more than once but under ten times. CDR3 loop: CASSVVGQVIRGEKLFF. The CDR3 DNA reads TGTGCCAGCAGCGTAGTGGGACAGGTGATCCGGGGTGAAAAACTGTTTTTT. The gene calls are TRBV9 and TRBJ1-4, with TRBD1 identical over 8 bases. V lost 0 bases to trimming and J lost 7 bases; unmatched junction nucleotides: 11. This CDR3 spans 17 amino acids. CDR1 SGDLS and CDR2 YYNGEE come from the germline V gene.

The chain recombines TRBV4-1 with TRBJ1-4; 8 nucleotides align to TRBD1. With V trimmed by 2 bases and J by 8 bases, 13 bases remained unmatched. The germline V gene encodes CDR1 MGHRA and CDR2 YSYEKL. CDR3 length equals 17 residues. The CDR3 sequence: CASSQPPGGTGGEKLFF. The DNA of the CDR3 is TGCGCCAGCAGCCAACCACCTGGGGGGACAGGAGGAGAAAAACTGTTTTTT.

This clonotype was seen at least ten times. This chain connects TRBV25-1 to TRBJ2-5, with D possibly being TRBD1 (6 bases). With 6 bases removed from V and 1 base from J, the gap between germline ends came to 15 bases. The CDR3 runs to 15 residues. Germline CDR1 MGHDK, CDR2 SYGVNS. CDR3 sequence (DNA): TGTGCCAGCAGCGCAGGGGCCGCAGCCCAAGAGACCCAGTACTTC. As protein: CASSAGAAAQETQYF.

This clonotype was found many times. CDR3 in amino acids: CASSLHPGTRGEQYV. The CDR3 bases are TGTGCCAGCAGCTTACATCCCGGGACTAGAGGCGAGCAGTACGTC. The chain employs TRBV5-4 and TRBJ2-7; 8 bases align to TRBD2. CDR1 is SGHNT, CDR2 YYREEE, per germline (reference sequence). CDR3 size: 15 residues. V lost 2 bases to trimming and J lost 6 bases; unmatched junction nucleotides: 10.

This clonotype was seen only a few times. The genes are TRBV5-1 and TRBJ2-1; D not resolved. The V end lost 0 bases, the J end lost 7 bases, and 5 bases lay between the germline ends. The CDR3 runs 12 residues. The germline V gene has CDR1 SGHRS and CDR2 YFSETQ. The CDR3 region is CASSLVWNEQFF. In nucleotides, the CDR3 is TGCGCCAGCAGCTTGGTCTGGAATGAGCAGTTCTTC.

There are many counts of this clonotype. The V gene is TRBV12-3 or TRBV12-4, the J gene TRBJ1-5; 7 bases fit TRBD1. CDR3 length: 14 residues. V was pared by 3 bases and J by 4 bases, with 3 bases of the junction left unmatched. The CDR3 sequence: CASSFMTGNQPQHF. For the CDR3, the DNA is TGTGCCAGCAGTTTTATGACAGGGAATCAGCCCCAGCATTTT.

This clonotype was seen ten or more times. No conserved phenylalanine or tryptophan is present at the end of the CDR3, so a read error is the likely explanation. It is unclear where the CDR3 begins or ends on the DNA, so no DNA is shown, and the CDR3 is as TCRdb lists it. This chain uses TRBV29-1 with TRBJ1-2. Both ends counted, the CDR3 spans 10 residues. Germline V lookup: CDR1 SQVTM, CDR2 ANQGSEA. The CDR3 here is CSVDSRDFLS.

This clonotype was counted ten times or more. The gene calls are TRBV15 and TRBJ2-5, with D hard to call. The CDR3 spans 13 residues. Trimming removed 3 bases from V and 5 bases from J, with 10 bases in between. Germline V gene data show CDR1 as LNHNV and CDR2 as YYDKDF (reference sequence). The chain's CDR3 is CATSRATPETQYF. The CDR3 DNA reads as TGTGCCACCAGCAGGGCTACCCCGGAGACCCAGTACTTC.

This clonotype was seen repeatedly, ten times or more. This rearrangement joins TRBV20-1 to TRBJ1-4; TRBD1 might be the D (6 bases). In germline, CDR1 is DFQATT, CDR2 SNEGSKA (reference sequence). V was cut by 4 bases and J by 7 bases, with 16 bases left in between. The CDR3 runs 14 residues. Here the CDR3 reads CSATGAEGSEKLFF. The CDR3 nucleotides read TGCAGTGCTACAGGGGCGGAGGGAAGTGAAAAACTGTTTTTT.

The chain couples TRBV20-1 to TRBJ1-5; maybe TRBD1 (5 bases). CDR3 size: 13 residues. Trimming shortened V by 5 bases and J by 1 base, and 9 bases separated the two germline ends. CDR1 DFQATT and CDR2 SNEGSKA come from the germline V gene (reference sequence). The CDR3 DNA is TGCAGTGCTCTCAGGGTGAGCAATCAGCCCCAGCATTTT. This gives the protein CSALRVSNQPQHF.

This clonotype has ten or more counts. The J gene is TRBJ1-3, the V gene TRBV4-3; 8 bases are shared with TRBD1. The V gene's germline CDR1 is LGHNA and CDR2 YSLEER. This CDR3 has 15 amino acids. Trimming removed 3 bases from V and 5 bases from J; junction bases left unmatched: 6. The CDR3 spells CASSHDRGLRNTIYF. In DNA form, the CDR3 reads TGCGCCAGCAGCCACGACAGGGGATTGAGAAACACCATATATTTT.